The 26 T cell receptor beta chains below were found in one sample sequenced in a study of T cell repertoires and Cas9 in healthy adults. Libraries were prepared by immunoSEQ multiplex PCR; TCRdb keeps only in-frame clonotypes and omits some of them. This sample has fewer than 25,000 clones, with under 95% found just once. The sequenced material came from CD4+ effector T cells (CD127+, CD25-, CD137-, CD154-) from PBMCs; culture status not recorded. The receptors were sampled from a human donor in good health.

The rearrangement joins TRBV5-1 to TRBJ1-2, with a weak D call TRBD1 (5 bases). This CDR3 region has 15 residues. V gave up 1 base and J gave up 5 bases, with 15 bases separating them. Per the germline V gene, CDR1 is SGHRS and CDR2 is YFSETQ. The CDR3 DNA reads as TGCGCCAGCAGCTTGCGGGCAGGGAGTGAGTATGGCTACACCTTC. Translation gives CASSLRAGSEYGYTF.

The chain has TRBV19 and TRBJ2-2, with TRBD2 matching 9 bases. There are 15 residues in the CDR3. Germline V CDR1 and CDR2: LNHDA, SQIVND (reference sequence). The V gene end was trimmed by 7 bases and the J gene end by 1 base; junction bases not matched to a gene: 4. The DNA for the CDR3 is TGTGCCAGTAACCCAGCGGGAGGGAACACCGGGGAGCTGTTTTTT. Encoded protein: CASNPAGGNTGELFF. Complete variable domain (other parts from reference TRBV19 and TRBJ2-2): DGGITQSPKYLFRKEGQNVTLSCEQNLNHDAMYWYRQDPGQGLRLIYYSQIVNDFQKGDIAEGYSVSREKKESFPLTVTSAQKNPTAFYLCASNPAGGNTGELFFGEGSRLTVL.

The chain links TRBV19 to TRBJ1-4; D is possibly TRBD1 (5 bases). Deletions cut 4 bases from V and 8 bases from J, with 14 bases between. CDR1 and CDR2 (germline): LNHDA, SQIVND (reference sequence). The CDR3 has 14 amino acids. The CDR3 is CASSTGAIGEKLFF. As DNA, the CDR3 is TGTGCCAGTAGTACTGGGGCCATTGGGGAAAAACTGTTTTTT.

The chain combines TRBV5-5 with TRBJ1-1; D perhaps matches TRBD1 (5 bases). V shed 4 bases and J shed 5 bases, with 12 bases lying between them. This CDR3 contains 13 residues. Germline V gene data show CDR1 as SGHKS and CDR2 as YYEKEE (reference sequence). The CDR3 nucleotides read TGTGCCAGCAGCCGATGGGAGGGGACTGAAGCTTTCTTT. This sequence encodes CASSRWEGTEAFF.

The CDR3 reads CASSFSQGRTYEQYF. The CDR3 region has the DNA TGCGCCAGCAGCTTCAGTCAGGGAAGGACCTACGAGCAGTACTTC. The chain couples TRBV5-1 to TRBJ2-7, with D possibly matching TRBD1 (5 bases). This CDR3 comprises 15 residues. Deletions cut 2 bases from V and 2 bases from J, with 14 bases between. In germline, CDR1 is SGHRS, CDR2 YFSETQ.

The chain recombines TRBV5-1 with TRBJ2-7; possibly TRBD1 for D (6 bases). Trimming pared 3 bases from V and 8 bases from J, leaving 12 bases between. The CDR3 consists of 12 residues. Germline V gene sequence: CDR1 SGHRS, CDR2 YFSETQ. The CDR3 DNA reads TGCGCCAGCAGCTCTCCACAGGGTAAGCAGTACTTC. Translation: CASSSPQGKQYF.

The V and J genes are TRBV18 and TRBJ1-5; D gene uncertain. Trimming left V 2 bases short and J 3 bases short, with 5 bases between. The CDR3 loop spans 13 amino acids. Germline V gene data show CDR1 as KGHSH and CDR2 as LQKENI. DNA for the CDR3: TGTGCCAGCTCACCAGGGATCAATCAGCCCCAGCATTTT. It yields the protein CASSPGINQPQHF.

Only one count was recorded for this clone. V is TRBV7-9 and J is TRBJ2-7; weak D call: TRBD1 (6 bases). Germline V gene sequence: CDR1 SEHNR, CDR2 FQNEAQ (reference sequence). The CDR3 extends over 13 amino acids. V dropped 4 bases and J dropped 4 bases, with 11 bases sitting between them. CDR3 residues: CASSSGTLYEQYF. For the CDR3, the DNA is TGTGCCAGCAGCTCCGGGACACTATACGAGCAGTACTTC.

The chain is built from TRBV7-2 and TRBJ1-3; no clear D. The germline V gene has CDR1 SGHTA and CDR2 FQGNSA. This CDR3 region has 16 residues. Trimming took off 4 bases at V and 0 bases at J, with 13 bases between the two ends. The CDR3, as DNA: TGTGCCAGCAGCTACCTGGGCGGGAGCTCTGGAAACACCATATATTTT. This encodes CASSYLGGSSGNTIYF.

V usage is TRBV5-6 and J usage is TRBJ2-7; D may be TRBD1 or TRBD2 (6 bases each). This CDR3 region has 16 residues. Trimming pared 3 bases from V and 8 bases from J, leaving 24 bases between. From germline, CDR1 is SGHDT and CDR2 YYEEEE. This chain's CDR3 is CASSSNIEGVGGQQYF. The CDR3 DNA is TGTGCCAGCAGCTCCAACATAGAGGGGGTCGGGGGTCAGCAGTACTTC.

J is TRBJ1-4 and V is TRBV5-6; D not resolved. Trimming left V 0 bases short and J 7 bases short, with 10 bases between. Germline assignment: CDR1 SGHDT and CDR2 YYEEEE. The CDR3 extends over 14 amino acids. The CDR3 is CASSLGHVSEKLFF. CDR3 coding DNA: TGTGCCAGCAGCTTGGGCCACGTGAGTGAAAAACTGTTTTTT.

This sequence joins TRBV6-4 and TRBJ1-2; 9 nucleotides line up with TRBD1. Germline V gene sequence: CDR1 MRHNA, CDR2 SNTAGT. Trimming cost V 2 bases and J 7 bases; bases outside gene matches: 8. The CDR3 consists of 15 residues. The CDR3 bases are TGTGCCAGCAGTGACCCGGGACAGGGTTCCAGTGGCTACACCTTC. Translated: CASSDPGQGSSGYTF.

The gene calls are TRBV28 and TRBJ1-2; D might be TRBD1 (5 bases). The germline V and J ends were trimmed by 8 bases and 7 bases, with 23 bases remaining between them. The CDR3 spans 15 residues. Per germline, CDR1 MDHEN and CDR2 SYDVKM. CDR3: CASGGTRTLGVGYTF. CDR3 DNA sequence: TGTGCCAGCGGCGGGACTCGCACTTTAGGTGTTGGCTACACCTTC.

The chain joins TRBV19 to TRBJ2-2; 8 positions match TRBD2. The CDR3 runs 17 residues. Trimming took 5 bases from V and 7 from J; bases not matched to a gene: 15. In germline, CDR1 is LNHDA, CDR2 SQIVND (reference sequence). The chain's CDR3 is CASSSQGGGGFIGELFF. Written as DNA, the CDR3 is TGTGCCAGTAGTTCCCAGGGCGGCGGGGGGTTCATCGGGGAGCTGTTTTTT.

V gene TRBV28 combines with J gene TRBJ2-7; D gene uncertain. This CDR3 region has 14 residues. Germline V CDR1 and CDR2: MDHEN, SYDVKM. V shed 4 bases and J shed 2 bases, with 12 bases lying between them. CDR3 sequence reads: CASSSGRGAYEQYF. The CDR3 DNA sequence: TGTGCCAGCAGTTCCGGACGAGGAGCCTACGAGCAGTACTTC.

V gene TRBV28 combines with J gene TRBJ1-2; the match to TRBD1 covers 9 bases. Germline V gene lookup returns CDR1 MDHEN and CDR2 SYDVKM. This CDR3 region has 14 residues. The V segment lost 3 bases and the J segment 7 bases; nucleotides outside the gene matches: 6. CDR3 in amino acids: CASSFGTGTGGYTF. CDR3 nucleotide sequence: TGTGCCAGCAGTTTTGGGACAGGGACGGGTGGCTACACCTTC.

This clone is a singleton in its sample. This sequence joins TRBV20-1 and TRBJ2-7; D is undetermined. CDR3 length: 11 residues. The germline CDR1 and CDR2 sequences are DFQATT and SNEGSKA (reference sequence). Trimming removed 6 bases at V and 1 base at J, with 7 bases between. CDR3 sequence reads: CSARKSYEQYF. The CDR3 coding sequence is TGCAGTGCCCGAAAATCCTACGAGCAGTACTTC.

A note on this clone: The same CDR3 arises from other DNA sequences in this sample as well. J is TRBJ2-7 and V is TRBV5-6, with 7 bases lining up with TRBD2. The germline CDR1 and CDR2 sequences are SGHDT and YYEEEE. V lost 4 bases and J lost 7; bases outside the gene matches: 14. The CDR3 covers 15 residues. The CDR3 loop is CASSLGRGVAKEQYF. CDR3 in DNA: TGTGCCAGCAGCCTGGGGAGGGGAGTGGCAAAAGAGCAGTACTTC.

This rearrangement joins TRBV25-1 to TRBJ1-2; D ambiguous. V was pared by 0 bases and J by 7 bases, with 6 bases between. This CDR3 has 12 amino acids. CDR1 and CDR2 from the germline V gene are MGHDK and SYGVNS. Written as DNA, the CDR3 is TGTGCCAGCAGTGAATATAAGGGTGGCTACACCTTC. Translated: CASSEYKGGYTF.

The chain combines TRBV4-2 with TRBJ1-6; no clear D gene. There are 17 residues in the CDR3. With 0 bases removed from V and 6 bases from J, the gap between germline ends came to 15 bases. Per the germline V gene, CDR1 is LGHNA and CDR2 is YNFKEQ. CDR3 loop: CASSQELKETTNSPLHF. DNA of the CDR3: TGTGCCAGCAGCCAAGAGCTTAAGGAGACAACTAATTCACCCCTCCACTTT.

The V gene is TRBV27, the J gene TRBJ1-2; D is possibly TRBD1 (6 bases). Per germline, CDR1 MNHEY and CDR2 SMNVEV (reference sequence). The CDR3 is made up of 14 amino acids. Trimming pared 6 bases from V and 5 bases from J, leaving 16 bases between. For the CDR3, the DNA is TGTGCCAGCAGCCAAGGGACTGGACAGTATGGCTACACCTTC. It specifies CASSQGTGQYGYTF.

This clone was seen more than once but under ten times. This chain links TRBV7-8 with TRBJ2-7; the match to TRBD1 covers 8 bases. V lost 3 bases, J lost 9 bases, and 13 bases stayed unmatched. This CDR3 has 15 residues. Germline CDR1 SGHVS, CDR2 FQNEAQ. This CDR3 reads CASSFGAGGSMGQYF. DNA of the CDR3: TGTGCCAGCAGCTTTGGGGCAGGGGGCAGTATGGGGCAGTACTTC.

The V gene is TRBV5-4, the J gene TRBJ2-7, with 8 bases fitting TRBD1. V dropped 3 bases and J dropped 7; count of bases not matched to a gene: 6. Germline-derived CDR1 and CDR2 are SGHNT and YYREEE (reference sequence). This CDR3 spans 13 amino acids. The CDR3 bases are TGTGCCAGCAGCTGGGACAGGTCCGGGGAGCAGTACTTC. It codes for CASSWDRSGEQYF.

The V and J genes are TRBV28 and TRBJ1-5, with no clear D. V was trimmed by 6 bases and J by 1 base, leaving 7 bases between them. CDR3 size: 13 residues. In germline, CDR1 is MDHEN, CDR2 SYDVKM. The CDR3 DNA reads TGTGCCAGCAGCTATGACAGCAATCAGCCCCAGCATTTT. It codes for CASSYDSNQPQHF. Together with reference TRBV28 and TRBJ1-5, the CDR3 gives the full variable domain: DVKVTQSSRYLVKRTGEKVFLECVQDMDHENMFWYRQDPGLGLRLIYFSYDVKMKEKGDIPEGYSVSREKKERFSLILESASTNQTSMYLCASSYDSNQPQHFGDGTRLSIL.

Of note for this clone: This sample also contains other DNA sequences that code for the same CDR3. The CDR3 sequence is CASSLGAGGPGEQYF. Written as DNA, the CDR3 is TGCGCCAGCAGCTTGGGGGCGGGGGGTCCAGGGGAGCAGTACTTC. The V and J genes are TRBV5-1 and TRBJ2-7, with 8 nucleotides matching TRBD2. The V and J ends lost 0 bases and 7 bases, in that order; junction bases with no gene match: 9. The CDR3 is 15 amino acids. Germline V gene lookup returns CDR1 SGHRS and CDR2 YFSETQ.

This clone has only one observation. This chain uses TRBV7-2 with TRBJ2-5; D could derive from TRBD1 or TRBD2 (5 bases each). The V gene's germline CDR1 is SGHTA and CDR2 FQGNSA. V was trimmed by 5 bases and J by 5 bases, leaving 18 bases between them. The CDR3 runs to 15 residues. The CDR3 DNA reads as TGTGCCAGCAGCCCCCCGACGAGGGGCGGGGAGACCCAGTACTTC. Translating gives CASSPPTRGGETQYF.